This entry lists 25 T cell receptor beta chains sequenced from one sample in a study of T cell responses to AZD1222 COVID-19 vaccine. Repertoires were generated with immunoSEQ multiplex PCR, while TCRdb's copy carries only in-frame clones and drops some. This sample has roughly 160,000 clones, with around 89% found just once. The input for sequencing was peripheral blood, taken on day 0 of AZD1222 vaccination. The source of these receptors is an adult in good health.

The CDR3 here is CASTTDPQETQYF. The DNA for the CDR3 is TGTGCCAGCACCACAGACCCTCAAGAGACCCAGTACTTC. V and J are TRBV11-1 and TRBJ2-5; D uncertain. Germline assignment: CDR1 SGHAT and CDR2 FQDESV (reference sequence). The CDR3 is 13 amino acids. The germline V and J ends were trimmed by 7 bases and 2 bases, with 11 bases remaining between them. Combining the CDR3 with reference TRBV11-1 and TRBJ2-5 gives the whole variable domain EAEVAQSPRYKITEKSQAVAFWCDPISGHATLYWYRQILGQGPELLVQFQDESVVDDSQLPKDRFSAERLKGVDSTLKIQPAELGDSAMYLCASTTDPQETQYFGPGTRLLVL.

V usage is TRBV5-1 and J usage is TRBJ1-1; tentatively, D is TRBD1 (6 bases). This CDR3 region has 14 residues. Germline V CDR1 and CDR2: SGHRS, YFSETQ. V dropped 2 bases and J dropped 6 bases, with 14 bases sitting between them. The CDR3 region is CASSFGGTPPEAFF. CDR3 DNA: TGCGCCAGCAGCTTCGGGGGGACACCACCTGAAGCTTTCTTT.

This chain uses TRBV9 with TRBJ1-1; D is perhaps TRBD1 (5 bases). The germline V gene has CDR1 SGDLS and CDR2 YYNGEE. V was pared by 0 bases and J by 6 bases, with 9 bases between. This CDR3 has 13 amino acids. The CDR3 DNA reads TGTGCCAGCAGCGTAGGTTCAGGGCCTGAAGCTTTCTTT. Protein product: CASSVGSGPEAFF.

J is TRBJ2-4 and V is TRBV21-1. TRBV21-1 is marked as a pseudogene. CDR3 length: 9 residues. This chain's CDR3 is CAGKNIQYF. CDR3 sequence (DNA): TGTGCCGGCAAAAACATTCAGTACTTC.

With regard to this clone: Relative to the germline gene, one junction end is altered; a read error may explain this. The DNA for the CDR3 is TGTGCCACCAGCAGAGAAAAAAATATCGGGCAGCACCAGCATTTT. Translating gives CATSREKNIGQHQHF. The chain links TRBV15 to TRBJ1-5; D unresolved. The CDR3 length is 15 residues. CDR1 and CDR2 (germline): LNHNV, YYDKDF (reference sequence).

V is TRBV6-1 and J is TRBJ2-3; D not certain. The germline gives CDR1 MNHNS, CDR2 SASEGT. The CDR3 spans 16 residues. Trimming cost V 0 bases and J 5 bases, with 15 bases left between them. DNA of the CDR3: TGTGCCAGCAGTGAAGCGTCTGGCAAGGCCCGAGATACGCAGTATTTT. Translating gives CASSEASGKARDTQYF.

The V gene is TRBV2, the J gene TRBJ2-7, with 9 bases that match TRBD1. Losses at the gene ends were 2 bases for V and 2 bases for J; bases not matched to a gene: 13. Germline-derived CDR1 and CDR2 are SNHLY and FYNNEI. The CDR3 loop spans 18 amino acids. CDR3 residues: CASSELGQGISVAYEQYF. The CDR3 nucleotides read TGTGCCAGCAGTGAATTGGGACAGGGCATATCTGTCGCCTACGAGCAGTACTTC.

The chain employs TRBV27 and TRBJ2-3; 8 positions agree with TRBD2. CDR3 length: 16 amino acids. Trimming at V came to 0 bases and at J to 0 bases, leaving 2 bases not matched to a gene. CDR1 MNHEY and CDR2 SMNVEV come from the germline V gene (reference sequence). Written as DNA, the CDR3 is TGTGCCAGCAGTTTATCGTGGACTAGCAGCACAGATACGCAGTATTTT. It is translated as CASSLSWTSSTDTQYF.

The rearrangement links TRBV11-1 to TRBJ2-7, with D perhaps matching TRBD1 (6 bases). The CDR3 extends over 15 amino acids. Germline loops: CDR1 SGHAT, CDR2 FQDESV (reference sequence). Trimming took off 5 bases at V and 0 bases at J, with 14 bases between the two ends. CDR3 loop: CASSKKQGPSYEQYF. CDR3 coding DNA: TGTGCCAGCAGCAAAAAACAGGGACCCTCCTACGAGCAGTACTTC.

V is TRBV2 and J is TRBJ1-5; D perhaps matches TRBD1 (6 bases). Germline loops: CDR1 SNHLY, CDR2 FYNNEI. The CDR3 extends over 15 amino acids. Deletions cut 1 base from V and 4 bases from J, with 11 bases between. The CDR3 nucleotides are TGTGCCAGCAGTGAAGGGCAGGGGTTAAATCAGCCCCAGCATTTT. Translated: CASSEGQGLNQPQHF.

V and J are TRBV10-3 and TRBJ2-5; 7 nucleotides align to TRBD1. Looked up from germline, CDR1 is ENHRY and CDR2 is SYGVKD. The CDR3 is 15 residues long. V gave up 0 bases and J gave up 5 bases; unmatched junction bases: 6. The CDR3 region has the DNA TGTGCCATCAGTGAGTCAGGACAGGCGGGTGAGACCCAGTACTTC. It is translated as CAISESGQAGETQYF.

This clone was found a few times. This rearrangement joins TRBV7-2 to TRBJ1-3; a possible D gene is TRBD1 (5 bases). Germline-derived CDR1 and CDR2 are SGHTA and FQGNSA. The CDR3 has 16 residues. V lost 3 bases, J lost 0 bases, and 12 bases lay in between. DNA of the CDR3: TGTGCCAGCAGCTTGGGACCGCCACACTCTGGAAACACCATATATTTT. Its protein product is CASSLGPPHSGNTIYF.

This clone was seen once. One end of the junction is discordant with germline, which a read error may explain. This chain links TRBV7-7 with TRBJ2-1; TRBD1 matches 7 bases. Germline V gives CDR1 SSHAT, CDR2 FNYEAQ (reference sequence). The CDR3 loop spans 18 amino acids. DNA of the CDR3: TGTGCTAGCAGCGCCCTGCAGGGTCCCCTAACAGGGGACAATGAGCAGTTCTTC. This encodes CASSALQGPLTGDNEQFF.

The V call is TRBV6-2 or TRBV6-3, the J call TRBJ1-5, with D maybe TRBD1 (5 bases). The V gene lost 2 bases and the J gene lost 3 bases, with 17 bases spanning the gap. This CDR3 region has 17 residues. Germline assignment: CDR1 MNHEY and CDR2 SVGEGT. The DNA for the CDR3 is TGTGCCAGCAGTTACAAGACGGTGGAGGGGTACAATCAGCCCCAGCATTTT. Translated: CASSYKTVEGYNQPQHF.

The V and J genes are TRBV19 and TRBJ2-1; 11 bases map to TRBD1. V gave up 5 bases and J gave up 12 bases; unmatched junction bases: 6. Per the germline V gene, CDR1 is LNHDA and CDR2 is SQIVND (reference sequence). The CDR3 length is 13 residues. CDR3 residues: CASSFPGQGGQFF. The CDR3 bases are TGTGCCAGTAGTTTCCCGGGACAGGGGGGGCAGTTCTTC.

V usage is TRBV27 and J usage is TRBJ2-7; 9 positions match TRBD1. This CDR3 is built from 15 residues. V lost 5 bases to trimming and J lost 2 bases; unmatched junction nucleotides: 7. In germline, CDR1 is MNHEY, CDR2 SMNVEV (reference sequence). The CDR3 reads CASSPGTGRPYEQYF. DNA of the CDR3: TGTGCCAGCAGTCCTGGGACAGGGAGGCCCTACGAGCAGTACTTC.

Written as DNA, the CDR3 is TGTGCCAGCTCACCGACTCGGGGGCTCACGAGTAGGAACACCGGGGAGCTGTTTTTT. It is translated as CASSPTRGLTSRNTGELFF. J is TRBJ2-2 and V is TRBV18; tentatively, D is TRBD1 or TRBD2 (6 bases each). Germline V CDR1 and CDR2: KGHSH, LQKENI. The CDR3 runs 19 residues. V shed 3 bases and J shed 1 base, with 21 bases lying between them.

The chain carries TRBV7-2 and TRBJ1-5; no clear D gene. Looked up from germline, CDR1 is SGHTA and CDR2 is FQGNSA. Trimming left V 0 bases short and J 9 bases short, with 15 bases between. This CDR3 spans 15 amino acids. CDR3 nucleotide sequence: TGTGCCAGCAGCTTAGCATCGGGTCGAAAAGTGCCCCAGCATTTT. Protein: CASSLASGRKVPQHF.

The CDR3 here is CSVEGTSGGESSTDTQYF. CDR3 in DNA: TGCAGCGTTGAAGGGACTAGCGGGGGGGAAAGTTCCACAGATACGCAGTATTTT. The chain recombines TRBV29-1 with TRBJ2-3; 15 positions match TRBD2. V lost 1 base and J lost 2; bases outside the gene matches: 7. From germline, CDR1 is SQVTM and CDR2 ANQGSEA. The length of the CDR3 is 18 residues.

This clone was counted between two and nine times. The chain employs TRBV6-5 and TRBJ2-4, with D possibly matching TRBD1 (5 bases). There are 15 residues in the CDR3. Germline V gene sequence: CDR1 MNHEY, CDR2 SVGAGI. V lost 0 bases and J lost 6, with 12 bases in between. The CDR3 is CASSYSLDNTNIQYF. The CDR3 bases are TGTGCCAGCAGTTACTCTTTGGACAACACAAACATTCAGTACTTC.

The chain joins TRBV4-1 to TRBJ2-1; maybe TRBD2 (5 bases). V lost 2 bases, J lost 7 bases, and 15 bases lay in between. CDR1 and CDR2 (germline): MGHRA, YSYEKL. The length of the CDR3 is 15 residues. For the CDR3, the DNA is TGCGCCAGCAGCCAAATAGCGAAAGAGAGGAATGAGCAGTTCTTC. The encoded protein is CASSQIAKERNEQFF.

The J gene is TRBJ1-1, the V gene TRBV2, with 8 bases that match TRBD1. J gave up 0 bases and V 7 bases, and 4 bases lay outside the gene matches. This CDR3 region has 14 residues. Germline loops: CDR1 SNHLY, CDR2 FYNNEI. DNA for the CDR3: TGTGCCAGCAACCCGACAGGGGTGAACACTGAAGCTTTCTTT. Translation gives CASNPTGVNTEAFF.

The chain links TRBV29-1 to TRBJ1-3, with 8 bases fitting TRBD1. Trimming at V came to 7 bases and at J to 4 bases, leaving 9 bases not matched to a gene. CDR1 SQVTM and CDR2 ANQGSEA come from the germline V gene. The CDR3 loop spans 14 amino acids. CDR3 amino acids: CSGMDRDDGNTIYF. The DNA of the CDR3 is TGCAGCGGGATGGACAGGGATGACGGAAACACCATATATTTT. Looking up the rest from reference TRBV29-1 and TRBJ1-3 gives the full variable domain: SAVISQKPSRDICQRGTSLTIQCQVDSQVTMMFWYRQQPGQSLTLIATANQGSEATYESGFVIDKFPISRPNLTFSTLTVSNMSPEDSSIYLCSGMDRDDGNTIYFGEGSWLTVV.

The gene calls are TRBV3-1 (or the pseudogene TRBV3-2) and TRBJ2-7; D is perhaps TRBD2 (6 bases). Germline CDR1 and CDR2: LGHDT and YNNKEL (reference sequence). The germline V and J ends were trimmed by 4 bases and 3 bases, with 10 bases remaining between them. The CDR3 contains 13 residues. The CDR3 coding sequence is TGTGCCAGCAGCCCCGGGAGATTCTACGAGCAGTACTTC. It translates to CASSPGRFYEQYF.

The J gene is TRBJ1-1, the V gene TRBV7-8; D might be TRBD1 (6 bases). The length of the CDR3 is 15 residues. Germline lookup yields CDR1 SGHVS and CDR2 FQNEAQ. The V end lost 5 bases, the J end lost 1 base, and 14 bases lay between the germline ends. The CDR3 loop reads CASSLEGTQNTEAFF. CDR3 bases: TGTGCCAGCAGCCTAGAGGGGACACAGAACACTGAAGCTTTCTTT. The full variable domain, in which reference TRBV7-8 and TRBJ1-1 provide the parts outside the CDR3, is GAGVSQSPRYKVAKRGQDVALRCDPISGHVSLFWYQQALGQGPEFLTYFQNEAQLDKSGLPSDRFFAERPEGSVSTLKIQRTQQEDSAVYLCASSLEGTQNTEAFFGQGTRLTVV.